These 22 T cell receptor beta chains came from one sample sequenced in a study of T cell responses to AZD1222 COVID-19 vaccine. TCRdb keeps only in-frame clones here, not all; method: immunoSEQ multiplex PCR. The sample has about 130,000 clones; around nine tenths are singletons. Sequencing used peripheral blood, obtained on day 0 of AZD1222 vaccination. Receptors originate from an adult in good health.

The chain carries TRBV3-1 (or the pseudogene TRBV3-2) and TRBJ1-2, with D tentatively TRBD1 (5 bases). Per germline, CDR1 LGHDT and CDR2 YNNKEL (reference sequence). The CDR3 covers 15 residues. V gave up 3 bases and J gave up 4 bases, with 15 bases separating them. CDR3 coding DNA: TGTGCCAGCAGCCAGCTATCAGACAGATCCTATGGCTACACCTTC. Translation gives CASSQLSDRSYGYTF.

The CDR3 here is CASSWDRIGNTIYF. Here the CDR3 DNA reads TGTGCCAGCAGCTGGGACAGGATTGGAAACACCATATATTTT. This rearrangement joins TRBV5-6 to TRBJ1-3; TRBD1 matches at 8 bases. The CDR3 has 14 amino acids. Germline CDR1 is SGHDT and CDR2 is YYEEEE. The V segment lost 3 bases and the J segment 3 bases; nucleotides outside the gene matches: 2.

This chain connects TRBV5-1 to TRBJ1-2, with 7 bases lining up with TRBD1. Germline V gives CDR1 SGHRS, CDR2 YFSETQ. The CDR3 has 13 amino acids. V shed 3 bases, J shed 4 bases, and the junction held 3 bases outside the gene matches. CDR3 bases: TGCGCCAGCAGCTGGGACAGAAGCTATGGCTACACCTTC. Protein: CASSWDRSYGYTF. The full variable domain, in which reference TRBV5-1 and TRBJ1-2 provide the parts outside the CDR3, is KAGVTQTPRYLIKTRGQQVTLSCSPISGHRSVSWYQQTPGQGLQFLFEYFSETQRNKGNFPGRFSGRQFSNSRSEMNVSTLELGDSALYLCASSWDRSYGYTFGSGTRLTVV.

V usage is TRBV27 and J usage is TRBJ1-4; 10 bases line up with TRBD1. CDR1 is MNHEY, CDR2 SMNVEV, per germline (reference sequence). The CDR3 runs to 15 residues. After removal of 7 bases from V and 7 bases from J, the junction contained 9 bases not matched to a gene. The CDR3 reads CASTPRQGASEKLFF. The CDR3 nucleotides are TGTGCCAGCACTCCTAGACAGGGGGCGAGTGAAAAACTGTTTTTT.

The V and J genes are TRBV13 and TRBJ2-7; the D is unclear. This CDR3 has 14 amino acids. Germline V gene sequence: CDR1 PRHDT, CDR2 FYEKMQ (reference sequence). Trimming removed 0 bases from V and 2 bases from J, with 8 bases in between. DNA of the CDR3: TGTGCCAGCAGCTTAGGTGACCGAACCTACGAGCAGTACTTC. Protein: CASSLGDRTYEQYF. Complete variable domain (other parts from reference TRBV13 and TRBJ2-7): AAGVIQSPRHLIKEKRETATLKCYPIPRHDTVYWYQQGPGQDPQFLISFYEKMQSDKGSIPDRFSAQQFSDYHSELNMSSLELGDSALYFCASSLGDRTYEQYFGPGTRLTVT.

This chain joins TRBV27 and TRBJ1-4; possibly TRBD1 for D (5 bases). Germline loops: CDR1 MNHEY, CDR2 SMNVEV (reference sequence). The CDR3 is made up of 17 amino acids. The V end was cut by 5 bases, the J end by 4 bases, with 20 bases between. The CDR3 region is CASSPELGREFNEKLFF. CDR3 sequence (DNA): TGTGCCAGCAGTCCAGAACTGGGCAGGGAGTTTAATGAAAAACTGTTTTTT.

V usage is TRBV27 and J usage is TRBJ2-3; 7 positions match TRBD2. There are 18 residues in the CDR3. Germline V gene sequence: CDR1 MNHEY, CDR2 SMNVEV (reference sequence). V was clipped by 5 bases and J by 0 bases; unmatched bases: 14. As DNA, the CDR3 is TGTGCCAGCAGTCCTGCCGGGACTATCGTCGGGAGCACAGATACGCAGTATTTT. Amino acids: CASSPAGTIVGSTDTQYF.

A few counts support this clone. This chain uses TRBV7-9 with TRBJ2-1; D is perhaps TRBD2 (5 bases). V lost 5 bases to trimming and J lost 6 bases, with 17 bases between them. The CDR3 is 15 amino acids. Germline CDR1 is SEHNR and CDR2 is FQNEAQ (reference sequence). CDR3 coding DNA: TGTGCCAGCAGCCCAAGGACTGGACCCCTCAATGAGCAGTTCTTC. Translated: CASSPRTGPLNEQFF.

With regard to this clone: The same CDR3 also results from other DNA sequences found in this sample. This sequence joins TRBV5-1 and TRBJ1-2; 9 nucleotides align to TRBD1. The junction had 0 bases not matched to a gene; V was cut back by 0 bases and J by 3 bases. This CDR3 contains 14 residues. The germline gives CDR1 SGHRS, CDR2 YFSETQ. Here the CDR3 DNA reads TGCGCCAGCAGCTTGGGGGACAGGGACTATGGCTACACCTTC. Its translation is CASSLGDRDYGYTF.

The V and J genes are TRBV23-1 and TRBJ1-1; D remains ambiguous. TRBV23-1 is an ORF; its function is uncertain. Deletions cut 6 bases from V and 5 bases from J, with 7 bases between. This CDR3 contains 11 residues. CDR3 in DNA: TGCGCCAGCAGCCAAGGGACTGAAGCTTTCTTT. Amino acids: CASSQGTEAFF.

The CDR3 here is CASGGAPTYEQYF. In DNA form, the CDR3 reads TGTGCCAGCGGGGGGGCGCCGACCTACGAGCAGTACTTC. The J gene is TRBJ2-7, the V gene TRBV27, with TRBD2 as a possible D gene (7 bases). The V and J ends lost 8 bases and 2 bases respectively, with 13 bases between them. Germline CDR1 is MNHEY and CDR2 is SMNVEV (reference sequence). The length of the CDR3 is 13 residues.

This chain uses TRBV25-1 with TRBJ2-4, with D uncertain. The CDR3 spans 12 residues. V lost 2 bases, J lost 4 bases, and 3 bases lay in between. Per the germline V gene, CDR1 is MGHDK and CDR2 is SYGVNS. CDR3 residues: CASSEGKNIQYF. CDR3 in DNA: TGTGCCAGCAGTGAAGGGAAAAACATTCAGTACTTC.

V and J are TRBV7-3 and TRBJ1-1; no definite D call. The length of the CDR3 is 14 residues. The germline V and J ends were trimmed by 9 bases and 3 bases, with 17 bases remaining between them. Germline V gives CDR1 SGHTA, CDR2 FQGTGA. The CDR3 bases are TGTGCCAGTTCGGCCTTTCGGGGTGACACTGAAGCTTTCTTT. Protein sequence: CASSAFRGDTEAFF.

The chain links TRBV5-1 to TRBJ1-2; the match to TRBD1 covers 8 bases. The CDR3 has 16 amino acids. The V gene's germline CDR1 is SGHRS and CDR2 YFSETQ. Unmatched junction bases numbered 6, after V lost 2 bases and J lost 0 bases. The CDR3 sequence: CASSFVTGGTNYGYTF. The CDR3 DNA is TGCGCCAGCAGCTTCGTTACAGGGGGGACTAACTATGGCTACACCTTC. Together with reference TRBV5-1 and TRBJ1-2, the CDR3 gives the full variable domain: KAGVTQTPRYLIKTRGQQVTLSCSPISGHRSVSWYQQTPGQGLQFLFEYFSETQRNKGNFPGRFSGRQFSNSRSEMNVSTLELGDSALYLCASSFVTGGTNYGYTFGSGTRLTVV.

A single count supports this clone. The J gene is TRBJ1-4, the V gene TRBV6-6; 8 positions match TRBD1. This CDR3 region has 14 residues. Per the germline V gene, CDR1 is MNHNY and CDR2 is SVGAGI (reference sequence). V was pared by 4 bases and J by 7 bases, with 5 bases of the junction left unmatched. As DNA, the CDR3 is TGTGCCAGCAGTTTTACAGGGGGTAGTGAAAAACTGTTTTTT. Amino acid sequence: CASSFTGGSEKLFF.

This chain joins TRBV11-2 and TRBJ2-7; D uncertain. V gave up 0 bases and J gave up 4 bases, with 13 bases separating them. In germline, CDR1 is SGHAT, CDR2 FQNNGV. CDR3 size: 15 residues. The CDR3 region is CASSLEEQDVYEQYF. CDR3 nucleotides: TGTGCCAGCAGCTTAGAAGAGCAGGACGTTTACGAGCAGTACTTC.

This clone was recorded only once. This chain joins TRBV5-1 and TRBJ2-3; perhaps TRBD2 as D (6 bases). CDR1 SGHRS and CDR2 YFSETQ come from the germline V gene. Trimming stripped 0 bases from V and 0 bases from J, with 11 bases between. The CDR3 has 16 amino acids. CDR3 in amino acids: CASSLGASESTDTQYF. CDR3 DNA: TGCGCCAGCAGCTTGGGGGCTAGCGAGAGCACAGATACGCAGTATTTT.

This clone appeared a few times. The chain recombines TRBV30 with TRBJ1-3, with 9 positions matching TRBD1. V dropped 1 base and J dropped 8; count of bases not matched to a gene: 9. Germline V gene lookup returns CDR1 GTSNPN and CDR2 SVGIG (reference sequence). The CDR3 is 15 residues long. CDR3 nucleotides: TGTGCCTGGAGTGGCCCCGGGACAGGGTCGTACACCATATATTTT. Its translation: CAWSGPGTGSYTIYF. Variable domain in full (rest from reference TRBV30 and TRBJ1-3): SQTIHQWPATLVQPVGSPLSLECTVEGTSNPNLYWYRQAAGRGLQLLFYSVGIGQISSEVPQNLSASRPQDRQFILSSKKLLLSDSGFYLCAWSGPGTGSYTIYFGEGSWLTVV.

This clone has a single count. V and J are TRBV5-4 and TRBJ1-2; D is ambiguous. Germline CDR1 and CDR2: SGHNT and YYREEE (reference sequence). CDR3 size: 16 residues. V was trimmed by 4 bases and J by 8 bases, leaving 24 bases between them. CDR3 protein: CASSLRTAGRHWGYTF. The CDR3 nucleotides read TGTGCCAGCAGCCTTAGGACGGCAGGTCGACATTGGGGCTACACCTTC.

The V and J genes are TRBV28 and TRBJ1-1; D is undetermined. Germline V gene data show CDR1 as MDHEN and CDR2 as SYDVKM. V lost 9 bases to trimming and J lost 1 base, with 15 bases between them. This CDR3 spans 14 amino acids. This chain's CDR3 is CASTLPGPNTEAFF. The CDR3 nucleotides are TGTGCCAGTACACTCCCTGGTCCGAACACTGAAGCTTTCTTT.

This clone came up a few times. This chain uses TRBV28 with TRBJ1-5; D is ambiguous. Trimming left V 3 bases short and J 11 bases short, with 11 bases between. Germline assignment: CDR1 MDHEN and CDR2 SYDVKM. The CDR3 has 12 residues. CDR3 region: CASSLVTGAQHF. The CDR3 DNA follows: TGTGCCAGCAGTTTGGTTACCGGGGCCCAGCATTTT.

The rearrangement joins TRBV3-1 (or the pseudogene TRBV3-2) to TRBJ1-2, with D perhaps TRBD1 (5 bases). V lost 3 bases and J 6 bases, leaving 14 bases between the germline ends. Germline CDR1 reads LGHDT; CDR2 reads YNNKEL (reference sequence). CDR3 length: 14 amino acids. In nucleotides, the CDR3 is TGTGCCAGCAGCCATCGGGGGGAAGAGGATGGCTACACCTTC. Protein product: CASSHRGEEDGYTF.